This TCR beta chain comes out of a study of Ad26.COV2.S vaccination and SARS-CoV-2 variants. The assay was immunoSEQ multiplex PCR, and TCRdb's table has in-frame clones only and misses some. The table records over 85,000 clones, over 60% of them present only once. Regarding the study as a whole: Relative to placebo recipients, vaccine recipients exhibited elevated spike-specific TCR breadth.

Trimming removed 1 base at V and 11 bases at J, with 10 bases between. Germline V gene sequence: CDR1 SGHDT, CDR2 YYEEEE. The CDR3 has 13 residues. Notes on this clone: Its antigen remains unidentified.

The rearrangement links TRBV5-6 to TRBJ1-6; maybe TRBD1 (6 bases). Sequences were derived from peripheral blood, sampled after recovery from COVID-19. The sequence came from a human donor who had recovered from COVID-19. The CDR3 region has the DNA TGTGCCAGCAGCTTGACAGGGCGGGCACCCCTCCACTTT. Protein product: CASSLTGRAPLHF. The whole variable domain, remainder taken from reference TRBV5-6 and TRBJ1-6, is DAGVTQSPTHLIKTRGQQVTLRCSPKSGHDTVSWYQQALGQGPQFIFQYYEEEERQRGNFPDRFSGHQFPNYSSELNVNALLLGDSALYLCASSLTGRAPLHFGNGTRLTVT.